Shown below are 17 T cell receptor beta chains from a single sample sequenced in a study of control samples from healthy donors and cancer patients. Using immunoSEQ multiplex PCR, the repertoire was profiled, and TCRdb retains in-frame clones only, with some absent. The sample carries just over 150,000 clones, about 90% recorded once. Sequencing was done on a sample of blood. These receptors were obtained from a young man in good health.

The V and J genes are TRBV6-2 or TRBV6-3 and TRBJ1-5; 8 nucleotides line up with TRBD1. CDR1 is MNHEY and CDR2 is SVGEGT in the germline V gene. With 5 bases clipped from V and 5 bases from J, the junction kept 5 bases outside the gene matches. CDR3 length: 14 amino acids. CDR3 coding DNA: TGTGCCAGCAGTCGGGACAGGACTTATCAGCCCCAGCATTTT. The encoded protein is CASSRDRTYQPQHF.

The genes are TRBV12-3 or TRBV12-4 and TRBJ1-3; possible D gene TRBD1, 6 bases. The CDR3 is 12 residues long. V gave up 5 bases and J gave up 12 bases, with 14 bases separating them. The CDR3 DNA reads as TGTGCCAGCAGTCGACAGGATACGGACATATATTTT. This translates into CASSRQDTDIYF.

The chain uses TRBV2 and TRBJ2-3, with 11 bases fitting TRBD2. Germline CDR1 is SNHLY and CDR2 is FYNNEI. This CDR3 has 15 amino acids. With V trimmed by 4 bases and J by 5 bases, 5 bases remained unmatched. CDR3 nucleotides: TGTGCCAGCAGTGGTAGCGGGGGGGGGAGAGATACGCAGTATTTT. It specifies CASSGSGGGRDTQYF.

The chain links TRBV28 to TRBJ1-5; D is unclear. Trimming pared 5 bases from V and 9 bases from J, leaving 20 bases between. There are 15 residues in the CDR3. Per germline, CDR1 MDHEN and CDR2 SYDVKM. The CDR3 protein is CASSLLSYKRGPQHF. The CDR3 coding sequence is TGTGCCAGCAGTCTTCTGTCCTATAAGCGGGGGCCCCAGCATTTT.

The chain uses TRBV6-6 and TRBJ2-1; D may match TRBD1 or TRBD2 (9 bases each). Germline V gene sequence: CDR1 MNHNY, CDR2 SVGAGI (reference sequence). Trimming took 5 bases from V and 10 from J, leaving 36 bases between them. The CDR3 runs 20 residues. The CDR3 here is CASSLRRDRAPLREGEEQFF. CDR3 bases: TGTGCCAGCAGTCTCCGCCGGGACAGGGCTCCCTTGCGGGAGGGAGAGGAGCAGTTCTTC.

The rearrangement uses TRBV24-1 and TRBJ1-1; D unresolved. Trimming removed 7 bases from V and 3 bases from J, with 14 bases in between. This CDR3 has 14 amino acids. Germline-derived CDR1 and CDR2 are KGHDR and SFDVKD. The CDR3 DNA reads as TGTGCCACCAGCCACCGGAGGAGGGACACTGAAGCTTTCTTT. Translated, it gives CATSHRRRDTEAFF.

The J gene is TRBJ2-1, the V gene TRBV11-1, with a tentative D call TRBD1 (6 bases). CDR3 length: 16 amino acids. Trimming shortened V by 7 bases and J by 1 base, and 17 bases separated the two germline ends. Looked up from germline, CDR1 is SGHAT and CDR2 is FQDESV (reference sequence). CDR3 DNA: TGTGCCAGCACCGACAGGACTGGTGGGTCCTACAATGAGCAGTTCTTC. Its protein is CASTDRTGGSYNEQFF.

The chain uses TRBV19 and TRBJ2-5; TRBD1 matches 7 bases. V shed 5 bases and J 1 base; nucleotides not matched to a gene: 4. The CDR3 is 14 amino acids. Germline V gene sequence: CDR1 LNHDA, CDR2 SQIVND (reference sequence). The CDR3 protein is CASSGDSFQETQYF. CDR3 nucleotide sequence: TGTGCCAGTAGTGGGGACAGCTTCCAAGAGACCCAGTACTTC.

The chain employs TRBV5-1 and TRBJ1-6, with 8 positions matching TRBD1. This CDR3 region has 15 residues. Germline CDR1 reads SGHRS; CDR2 reads YFSETQ. The V gene end was trimmed by 2 bases and the J gene end by 7 bases; junction bases not matched to a gene: 5. This CDR3 reads CASSLPGGRNSPLHF. The CDR3 DNA reads as TGCGCCAGCAGCTTACCAGGGGGCCGAAATTCACCCCTCCACTTT.

The chain joins TRBV5-1 to TRBJ2-7; D is tentatively TRBD1 or TRBD2 (5 bases each). CDR1 and CDR2 from the germline V gene are SGHRS and YFSETQ. Trimming removed 4 bases at V and 2 bases at J, with 13 bases between. The CDR3 sequence is 14 residues long. The DNA of the CDR3 is TGCGCCAGCAGCCAAGGGACCGCTCCCTACGAGCAGTACTTC. Its protein product is CASSQGTAPYEQYF. Using reference TRBV5-1 and TRBJ2-7 for the parts outside the CDR3, the full variable domain is KAGVTQTPRYLIKTRGQQVTLSCSPISGHRSVSWYQQTPGQGLQFLFEYFSETQRNKGNFPGRFSGRQFSNSRSEMNVSTLELGDSALYLCASSQGTAPYEQYFGPGTRLTVT.

The chain recombines TRBV2 with TRBJ1-1; D possibly corresponds to TRBD1 (5 bases). The V and J ends lost 6 bases and 0 bases respectively, with 11 bases between them. The CDR3 extends over 14 amino acids. CDR1 SNHLY and CDR2 FYNNEI come from the germline V gene. The CDR3 sequence is CASSHRTLNTEAFF. In DNA, the CDR3 is TGTGCCAGCAGCCATAGGACATTGAACACTGAAGCTTTCTTT.

This chain's CDR3 is CASSYSGNNEQFF. The CDR3 DNA follows: TGTGCCAGCAGTTACTCCGGGAACAATGAGCAGTTCTTC. The chain joins TRBV6-6 to TRBJ2-1; possible D gene TRBD2, 5 bases. CDR1 is MNHNY and CDR2 is SVGAGI in the germline V gene (reference sequence). The CDR3 contains 13 residues. V shed 0 bases and J shed 5 bases, with 5 bases lying between them.

This clone was detected only once. The V call is TRBV2, the J call TRBJ2-5; D possibly corresponds to TRBD1 (6 bases). V was clipped by 10 bases and J by 5 bases, with 17 bases between them. Germline V lookup: CDR1 SNHLY, CDR2 FYNNEI. The CDR3 length is 13 residues. CDR3 amino acids: CAISQGSGETQYF. The CDR3 DNA reads TGTGCCATCTCCCAGGGGTCCGGGGAGACCCAGTACTTC.

The gene calls are TRBV6-5 and TRBJ1-1; 7 bases match TRBD1. V gave up 6 bases and J gave up 0 bases; unmatched junction bases: 7. Looked up from germline, CDR1 is MNHEY and CDR2 is SVGAGI. This CDR3 spans 15 amino acids. The CDR3: CASRGQSSLNTEAFF. The CDR3 region has the DNA TGTGCCAGCAGGGGACAGAGCTCCTTGAACACTGAAGCTTTCTTT.

This clone was recorded only once. The chain uses TRBV13 and TRBJ2-1; 10 nucleotides align to TRBD2. The CDR3 runs to 21 residues. Germline trimming cut 5 bases from V and 2 bases from J; bases unmatched to any gene: 21. Germline values: CDR1 PRHDT, CDR2 FYEKMQ (reference sequence). CDR3 in amino acids: CASSATGWKAGGRSTYNEQFF. The CDR3 DNA reads as TGTGCCAGCAGCGCCACAGGGTGGAAAGCGGGAGGGCGCTCAACCTACAATGAGCAGTTCTTC.

The chain recombines TRBV5-1 with TRBJ1-2; D not certain. This CDR3 comprises 14 residues. CDR1 is SGHRS, CDR2 YFSETQ, per germline. V lost 5 bases and J 4 bases, leaving 15 bases between the germline ends. In DNA, the CDR3 is TGCGCCAGCAGACATCCGGGGATATTCTATGGCTACACCTTC. It is translated as CASRHPGIFYGYTF.

About this clone: Sequence at one end of the junction differs from germline and may be a read error. The chain carries TRBV3-1 (or the pseudogene TRBV3-2) and TRBJ1-2, with no clear D. The germline gives CDR1 LGHDT, CDR2 YNNKEL (reference sequence). This CDR3 comprises 11 residues. The CDR3 here is CASGQRNGYTF. The CDR3 bases are TGTGCCAGCGGCCAGCGAAATGGCTACACCTTC.